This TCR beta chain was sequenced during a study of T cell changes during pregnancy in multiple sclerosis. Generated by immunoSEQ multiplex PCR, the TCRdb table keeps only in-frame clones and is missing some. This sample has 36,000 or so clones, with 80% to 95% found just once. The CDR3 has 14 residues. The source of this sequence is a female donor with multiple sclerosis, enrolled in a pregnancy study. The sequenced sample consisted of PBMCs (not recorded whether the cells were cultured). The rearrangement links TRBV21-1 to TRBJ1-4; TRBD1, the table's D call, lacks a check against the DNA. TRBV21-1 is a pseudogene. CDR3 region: CATRLAATNEKLFF. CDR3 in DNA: TGTGCCACCCGTCTGGCTGCAACTAATGAAAAACTGTTTTTT.